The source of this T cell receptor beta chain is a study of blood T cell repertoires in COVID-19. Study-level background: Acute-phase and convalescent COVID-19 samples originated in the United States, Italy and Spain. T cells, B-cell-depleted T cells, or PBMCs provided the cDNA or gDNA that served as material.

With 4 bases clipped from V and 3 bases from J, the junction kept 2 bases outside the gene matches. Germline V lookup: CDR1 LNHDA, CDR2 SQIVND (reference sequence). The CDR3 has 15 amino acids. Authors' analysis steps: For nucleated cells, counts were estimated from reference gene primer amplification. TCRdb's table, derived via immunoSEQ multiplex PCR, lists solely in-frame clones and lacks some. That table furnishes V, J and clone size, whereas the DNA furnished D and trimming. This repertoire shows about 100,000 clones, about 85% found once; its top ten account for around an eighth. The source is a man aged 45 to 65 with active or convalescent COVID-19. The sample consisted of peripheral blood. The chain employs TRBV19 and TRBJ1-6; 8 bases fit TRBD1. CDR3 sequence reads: CASSTDRVYNSPLHF. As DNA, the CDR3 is TGTGCCAGTAGTACGGACAGGGTCTATAATTCACCCCTCCACTTT.